This T cell receptor (beta chain) was recorded in a study of T cells in Graves' hyperthyroidism and ophthalmopathy. The CDR3 is made up of 14 amino acids. The ends lost 6 bases at V and 6 bases at J; junction bases unmatched: 6. Germline values: CDR1 KGHSH, CDR2 LQKENI. Ophthalmopathy cases met thresholds of Clinical Activity Score at least 3, NOSPECS grade at least 4 and duration under 3 months. In making diagnoses, clinical symptoms, serum thyroxine and TRAb, thyroid ultrasound and orbital computed tomography were all used. Amplification of TCR beta CDR3 regions used RNA as the template. The HTBI primer set was used in a first-round RT-PCR of the TCR CDR3. TCRdb itself ran the multiplex PCR reads through MiXCR, one entry per CDR3 protein. The data show hundreds of thousands of distinct CDR3 sequences, around 13% seen once. In its sample, this clonotype was seen many times.

This chain connects TRBV18 to TRBJ1-4; 8 bases are shared with TRBD1. Input material: blood. The sequence came from a woman between 45 and 65 years old with Graves' ophthalmopathy. CDR3 in DNA: TGTGCCAGCTCCCGTGGACAGGGTCATGAAAAACTGTTTTTT. This codes for CASSRGQGHEKLFF.